This is a list of T cell receptor beta chains from one sample in a study of T cells after yellow fever vaccination. Each CDR3 protein is one row after TCRdb ran MiXCR on the 5' RACE reads. The sample consists of about 42,000 distinct CDR3 sequences, over 5.5% of them appearing once. The sequenced sample was PBMCs, either bulk or a sorted T-cell subset (CD4+, CD8+, memory, or dextramer-sorted; not recorded which), obtained 45 days after the yellow fever booster vaccination. Receptor source: a man aged 30 to 45 who received the YFV17D yellow fever vaccine. Each CDR3 is given without its conserved first and last residue.

J gene,V gene,CDR3 protein
TRBJ2-3,TRBV5-1,ASSFRDRGFDTQY
TRBJ2-7,TRBV20-1,SARWAGLEQY
TRBJ2-3,TRBV7-2,ASSYDRQSTDTQY
TRBJ2-3,TRBV20-1,SAKVPAGGDTQY
TRBJ2-6,TRBV7-2,ASSLLGNSGANVLT
TRBJ2-1,TRBV12-3/TRBV12-4,ASSLGGSYNEQF
TRBJ2-5,TRBV10-1,ASRPTETQY
TRBJ1-4,TRBV6-1,ASGGVSPNEKLF
TRBJ2-5,TRBV5-1,ASSPPGLETQY
TRBJ2-1,TRBV19,ASTRRDRGDNEQF
TRBJ2-7,TRBV20-1,SARKPSGTTYYEQY
TRBJ2-2,TRBV6-2/TRBV6-3,ASSYLAGLPTGELF
TRBJ2-3,TRBV20-1,SASDAGGFTDTQY
TRBJ2-5,TRBV5-7,ASSLVLAGGGQETQY
TRBJ2-1,TRBV5-5,ASSLDHWVRGNEQF
TRBJ2-1,TRBV10-3,AIRAGGPDEQF
TRBJ1-1,TRBV29-1,SEAATEAF
TRBJ2-5,TRBV4-3,ASSQDLGRGRAETQY
TRBJ2-5,TRBV5-1,ASSPGGSLETQY
TRBJ1-6,TRBV15,ATSRKRTNSPLH
TRBJ2-7,TRBV6-1,ASSDPGTYTYEQY
TRBJ1-1,TRBV30,AWSRGFPVTEAF
TRBJ2-1,TRBV6-6,ASGDEQQNEQF
TRBJ2-5,TRBV30,AHPGPTKETQY
TRBJ2-7,TRBV4-2,ASSQVGGSYEQY
TRBJ1-4,TRBV7-2,ASSPSQELTGEKLF
TRBJ2-2,TRBV7-8,ASSSREGHGELF
TRBJ2-6,TRBV20-1,SAKTGSGANVLT
TRBJ2-1,TRBV20-1,SARQGAYELF
TRBJ2-5,TRBV19,ASSAGQLETQY
TRBJ2-5,TRBV29-1,SAAPTGSIETQY
TRBJ2-3,TRBV27,ASSLLVGSSTDTQY
TRBJ1-2,TRBV7-6,ASSSRQGAVVYT
TRBJ1-1,TRBV6-1,ASSIGGGRHTEAF
TRBJ1-6,TRBV6-5,ASSYRLRDSPLH
TRBJ1-5,TRBV2,ASSEGDGNQPQH
TRBJ1-5,TRBV2,ASRSGIGPQH
TRBJ2-5,TRBV6-1,AGRVGVLETQY
TRBJ2-1,TRBV5-5,ASSADDRAEQF
TRBJ2-1,TRBV15,ATSRDRDRVDEQF
TRBJ2-6,TRBV15,ATSRGGSGANVLT
TRBJ2-6,TRBV28,ASNRANSGANVLT
TRBJ1-1,TRBV19,ASSLRQGRTEAF
TRBJ2-2,TRBV7-2,ASSLAGGTGELF
TRBJ2-3,TRBV12-3/TRBV12-4,ASSFEGSADTQY
TRBJ2-7,TRBV9,ASSVANSYEQY
TRBJ1-3,TRBV29-1,SVDLSGTGSGNTIY